This T cell receptor beta chain was captured by sequencing in a study of patients and donors after allogeneic stem cell transplantation. The table lists this clonotype with many counts. From the RT-PCR reads, TCRdb called clonotypes with MiXCR, one entry per CDR3 protein. The sample includes over 400,000 distinct CDR3 sequences, approximately 16% of them seen just once. The receptor comes from a human donor who was either an allogeneic HSCT recipient or a stem cell or donor lymphocyte infusion donor (not recorded which). It is not recorded whose cells these are; they may come from a transplant donor. The sample comprised blood, either unsorted or a sorted T cell fraction (not recorded which).

The CDR3 reads CASSQRAGIPGELFF. CDR3 sequence (DNA): TGCGCCAGCAGCCAAAGAGCAGGGATACCCGGGGAGCTGTTTTTT. The chain joins TRBV4-3 to TRBJ2-2; D is possibly TRBD1 (5 bases). V lost 2 bases, J lost 6 bases, and 13 bases lay in between. This CDR3 spans 15 amino acids. The germline CDR1 and CDR2 sequences are LGHNA and YSLEER.